These T cell receptor beta chains were read from a single sample in a study of human T cells and chemical hapten exposure. TCRdb used MiXCR to reprocess the RACE reads, holding one entry per CDR3 protein. This table has about 380,000 distinct CDR3 sequences, 4% to 5.5% appearing once. The source was whole blood, collected in connection with sensitization to the hapten diphenylcyclopropenone (DPC). Source of these receptors: a woman aged 45-65 years with alopecia areata. Some clones in this sample may be carry-over from other donors' samples. The CDR3 runs from the conserved cysteine through the conserved F or W. D genes are given only for firm matches. The listing skips clone size in some rows; elsewhere it reads once, few, many or a size class.

clone size	D gene	CDR3 length	V gene	J gene	CDR3 protein	CDR3 DNA
few	NA	14	TRBV7-9	TRBJ1-2	CASSLGQIPYGYTF	TGTGCCAGCAGCTTAGGACAGATCCCCTATGGCTACACCTTC
many	NA	14	TRBV7-2	TRBJ1-6	CASSLVPLDSPLHF	TGTGCCAGCAGCTTAGTCCCGCTAGATTCACCCCTCCACTTT
few	NA	14	TRBV5-1	TRBJ1-2	CASSLATGGSGYTF	TGCGCCAGCAGCCTCGCTACGGGGGGATCTGGCTACACCTTC
many	NA	14	TRBV2	TRBJ1-2	CASSEVKALNGYTF	TGTGCCAGCAGTGAAGTGAAAGCACTGAATGGCTACACCTTC
many	NA	14	TRBV3-1	TRBJ1-1	CASSPRGTGTEAFF	TGTGCCAGCAGCCCCAGAGGGACTGGCACTGAAGCTTTCTTT
few	TRBD2	17	TRBV7-2	TRBJ2-2	CASIKLGLAGGSGELFF	TGTGCCAGCATCAAACTGGGACTAGCGGGAGGGTCCGGGGAGCTGTTTTTT
many	TRBD1	13	TRBV6-1	TRBJ1-4	CASRQGTNEKLFF	TGTGCCAGCCGACAGGGAACTAATGAAAAACTGTTTTTT
many	NA	12	TRBV7-6	TRBJ2-5	CASSPRGETQYF	TGTGCCAGCTCACCACGCGGGGAGACCCAGTACTTC
many	TRBD1	15	TRBV7-2	TRBJ2-7	CASSSRQGAPYEQYF	TGTGCCAGCAGCTCCCGGCAGGGGGCACCCTACGAGCAGTACTTC
NA	NA	14	TRBV6-5	TRBJ2-7	CASSLTIEPYEQYF	TGTGCCAGCAGTTTGACAATAGAGCCCTACGAGCAGTACTTC
many	TRBD1	15	TRBV7-2	TRBJ1-6	CASSPKQGYNSPLHF	TGTGCCAGCAGCCCCAAACAGGGGTACAATTCACCCCTCCACTTT
many	TRBD2	14	TRBV20-1	TRBJ2-7	CSALRLAGVLEQYF	TGCAGTGCTCTTAGACTAGCGGGAGTTCTCGAGCAGTACTTC
NA	TRBD1	11	TRBV29-1	TRBJ2-7	CGTGGNDEQYF	TGCGGGACAGGGGGCAACGACGAGCAGTACTTC
many	TRBD2	15	TRBV20-1	TRBJ2-3	CSAPRLAASTDTQYF	TGCAGTGCCCCCCGACTAGCGGCAAGCACAGATACGCAGTATTTT
many	NA	14	TRBV6-2/TRBV6-3	TRBJ2-1	CASSAGITYNEQFF	TGTGCCAGCAGTGCGGGGATCACCTACAATGAGCAGTTCTTC
many	NA	12	TRBV7-9	TRBJ2-5	CASVSSEKTQYF	TGTGCCAGCGTGTCCTCTGAGAAGACCCAGTACTTC
NA	NA	18	TRBV6-1	TRBJ2-3	CASSELSPWQGNADTQYF	TGTGCCAGCAGTGAACTATCCCCCTGGCAGGGAAACGCAGATACGCAGTATTTT
many	NA	14	TRBV7-9	TRBJ1-1	CASSLVQRDTEAFF	TGTGCCAGCAGCTTAGTCCAGAGGGACACTGAAGCTTTCTTT
many	TRBD2	14	TRBV2	TRBJ2-1	CASRGGTSSGEQFF	TGTGCCAGCAGAGGAGGGACTAGCTCTGGTGAGCAGTTCTTC
many	NA	17	TRBV7-2	TRBJ1-3	CASSRAGGRASGNTIYF	TGTGCCAGCAGCCGGGCCGGGGGACGGGCCTCTGGAAACACCATATATTTT
NA	TRBD1	16	TRBV7-2	TRBJ1-2	CASRPDRAIPGYGYTF	TGTGCCAGCAGGCCAGACAGGGCCATCCCTGGCTATGGCTACACCTTC
few	NA	15	TRBV6-6	TRBJ2-7	CASSPSWDHSYEQYF	TGTGCCAGCAGTCCCTCGTGGGACCACTCCTACGAGCAGTACTTC
NA	NA	13	TRBV18	TRBJ1-1	CASFRAENTEAFF	TGTGCCAGCTTCCGGGCAGAGAACACTGAAGCTTTCTTT
NA	NA	16	TRBV4-2	TRBJ1-3	CASSQELGNTGNTIYF	TGTGCCAGCAGCCAAGAACTGGGAAATACTGGAAACACCATATATTTT
many	NA	12	TRBV9	TRBJ1-1	CASSAQSTEAFF	TGTGCCAGCAGCGCCCAATCTACTGAAGCTTTCTTT
NA	NA	15	TRBV29-1	TRBJ1-5	CSVAPNGGLDQPQHF	TGCAGCGTTGCCCCGAATGGGGGGCTGGATCAGCCCCAGCATTTT
few	NA	15	TRBV6-1	TRBJ1-2	CASSEALRQVYGYTF	TGTGCCAGCAGTGAAGCGCTTCGGCAGGTCTATGGCTACACCTTC
many	NA	15	TRBV7-9	TRBJ1-1	CASSPLLGGRTEAFF	TGTGCCAGCAGCCCCCTGTTGGGGGGTCGCACTGAAGCTTTCTTT
NA	TRBD2	16	TRBV5-4	TRBJ2-7	CASSRASGTSVYEQYF	TGTGCCAGCAGCCGAGCTTCCGGGACTAGCGTCTACGAGCAGTACTTC
NA	NA	13	TRBV5-1	TRBJ2-3	CASLAGPTDTQYF	TGCGCCAGCTTAGCAGGACCCACAGATACGCAGTATTTT
few	NA	15	TRBV19	TRBJ2-3	CASSPIGGPGDTQYF	TGTGCCAGTAGCCCAATCGGGGGTCCAGGAGATACGCAGTATTTT
few	NA	17	TRBV9	TRBJ2-1	CASSPSSGPTPYNEQFF	TGTGCCAGCAGCCCTTCTTCGGGCCCAACCCCATACAATGAGCAGTTCTTC
NA	NA	10	TRBV12-3/TRBV12-4	TRBJ2-3	CATTGDTQYF	TGTGCCACCACGGGGGATACGCAGTATTTT
many	NA	16	TRBV3-1	TRBJ2-5	CASSQGSRVAQETQYF	TGTGCCAGCAGCCAAGGTTCCAGGGTGGCACAAGAGACCCAGTACTTC
many	NA	15	TRBV7-9	TRBJ2-3	CASSLVVRSADTQYF	TGTGCCAGCAGCTTAGTGGTTCGCTCAGCAGATACGCAGTATTTT
many	NA	15	TRBV5-1	TRBJ2-7	CASSLETGNTYEQYF	TGCGCCAGCAGCTTGGAAACAGGGAACACCTACGAGCAGTACTTC